These 22 T cell receptor beta chains were sequenced from one sample in a study of blood T cell repertoires in COVID-19 (dated by TCRdb to 2018 to 2021). Library generation was performed with the immunoSEQ multiplex PCR assay. TCRdb obtained this table from immuneACCESS and retained in-frame rearrangements with V and J assigned. These tables miss some clones; where compared with another copy, unresolved V genes account for less than half of the shortfall, and the remainder is unexplained. This sample is represented by roughly 280,000 clones; approximately 90% of them were singletons. The ten biggest clones cover roughly 4% of the sample. Sequenced material: PBMCs or T cells enriched from blood (not recorded which). These receptors all come from a woman in her thirties with acute COVID-19.

The chain carries TRBV9 and TRBJ2-1; TRBD2 matches 13 bases. There are 15 residues in the CDR3. After removal of 4 bases from V and 8 bases from J, the junction contained 6 bases not matched to a gene. Germline CDR1 reads SGDLS; CDR2 reads YYNGEE. CDR3 residues: CASSPRTSGSDEQFF. The CDR3 DNA sequence: TGTGCCAGCAGCCCTCGGACTAGCGGGAGTGATGAGCAGTTCTTC. The variable domain in full, with the rest retrieved from reference TRBV9 and TRBJ2-1, is DSGVTQTPKHLITATGQRVTLRCSPRSGDLSVYWYQQSLDQGLQFLIQYYNGEERAKGNILERFSAQQFPDLHSELNLSSLELGDSALYFCASSPRTSGSDEQFFGPGTRLTVL.

CDR3 sequence reads: CASRRGLYNEQFF. For the CDR3, the DNA is TGTGCCAGCAGACGGGGACTTTACAATGAGCAGTTCTTC. The rearrangement links TRBV12-3 or TRBV12-4 to TRBJ2-1; D is possibly TRBD2 (6 bases). This CDR3 region has 13 residues. V was shortened by 6 bases and J by 4 bases, with 10 bases between the two germline ends.

The V gene is TRBV7-2, the J gene TRBJ2-1; maybe TRBD1 (6 bases). Deletions cut 4 bases from V and 6 bases from J, with 25 bases between. The CDR3 runs to 18 residues. Per the germline V gene, CDR1 is SGHTA and CDR2 is FQGNSA. The CDR3 region is CASSYYLTGSPVGNEQFF. For the CDR3, the DNA is TGTGCCAGCAGCTACTACCTGACAGGATCTCCGGTGGGCAATGAGCAGTTCTTC.

Comment on this clone: A junction end diverges from the germline sequence, so it may reflect a read error. CDR3 in DNA: TGTGCCAGCAGCCAAGATCAGGCAGCAGCAGTCTCCTTC. This translates into CASSQDQAAAVSF. The chain carries TRBV3-1 (or the pseudogene TRBV3-2) and TRBJ2-7, with unresolved D. This CDR3 has 13 residues. Germline lookup yields CDR1 LGHDT and CDR2 YNNKEL (reference sequence).

The CDR3 region is CASSNSGLLNQPQHF. The CDR3 nucleotides read TGTGCCAGCAGCAATAGCGGACTGCTCAATCAGCCCCAGCATTTT. V gene TRBV28 combines with J gene TRBJ1-5; the D is unclear. The V and J ends lost 6 bases and 3 bases respectively, with 15 bases between them. This CDR3 comprises 15 residues. Germline V gene lookup returns CDR1 MDHEN and CDR2 SYDVKM.

The rearrangement links TRBV27 to TRBJ1-5; D remains ambiguous. There are 16 residues in the CDR3. Germline CDR1 and CDR2: MNHEY and SMNVEV (reference sequence). V shed 4 bases and J shed 0 bases, with 13 bases lying between them. DNA for the CDR3: TGTGCCAGCAGTTCCCTGGGAGGCAATAGCAATCAGCCCCAGCATTTT. This codes for CASSSLGGNSNQPQHF.

The chain has TRBV7-3 and TRBJ1-2; 8 nucleotides align to TRBD1. V lost 5 bases, J lost 5 bases, and 7 bases stayed unmatched. The CDR3 length is 14 residues. CDR1 SGHTA and CDR2 FQGTGA come from the germline V gene. For the CDR3, the DNA is TGTGCCAGCAGCCCCGGGACAGGAGTTTATGGCTACACCTTC. This codes for CASSPGTGVYGYTF. The complete variable domain, with remaining parts taken from reference TRBV7-3 and TRBJ1-2, reads GAGVSQTPSNKVTEKGKYVELRCDPISGHTALYWYRQSLGQGPEFLIYFQGTGAADDSGLPNDRFFAVRPEGSVSTLKIQRTERGDSAVYLCASSPGTGVYGYTFGSGTRLTVV.

The CDR3 region has the DNA TGTGCCAGCTCGCCGGGGGGAACAGCTAACTATGGCTACACCTTC. This sequence encodes CASSPGGTANYGYTF. The chain uses TRBV18 and TRBJ1-2; D is perhaps TRBD1 (5 bases). V was clipped by 6 bases and J by 0 bases, with 14 bases between them. Germline values: CDR1 KGHSH, CDR2 LQKENI. This CDR3 has 15 amino acids.

This clone was seen a single time. This chain connects TRBV18 to TRBJ1-1; maybe TRBD1 (5 bases). CDR3 length equals 15 residues. CDR1 KGHSH and CDR2 LQKENI come from the germline V gene. Trimming took off 3 bases at V and 4 bases at J, with 15 bases between the two ends. CDR3 region: CASSPVFDSPTEAFF. The DNA of the CDR3 is TGTGCCAGCTCACCGGTTTTTGACAGCCCCACTGAAGCTTTCTTT.

This chain uses TRBV29-1 with TRBJ1-2; 7 positions match TRBD1. The CDR3 spans 13 residues. Germline values: CDR1 SQVTM, CDR2 ANQGSEA. After removal of 7 bases from V and 7 bases from J, the junction contained 12 bases not matched to a gene. The CDR3 sequence: CSARDSGLGGYTF. The CDR3 DNA reads TGCAGCGCCCGGGACAGTGGGTTGGGTGGCTACACCTTC.

In this sample, this clone turned up a few times. The J gene is TRBJ2-2, the V gene TRBV4-3, with a possible D match to TRBD2 (6 bases). The CDR3 length is 14 residues. Germline assignment: CDR1 LGHNA and CDR2 YSLEER. V dropped 4 bases and J dropped 1 base, with 7 bases sitting between them. Here the CDR3 reads CASSLGGNTGELFF. DNA for the CDR3: TGCGCCAGCAGCCTGGGGGGGAACACCGGGGAGCTGTTTTTT.

The rearrangement links TRBV9 to TRBJ1-2; D perhaps matches TRBD1 (5 bases). The CDR3 has 13 residues. CDR1 and CDR2 (germline): SGDLS, YYNGEE. Trimming stripped 0 bases from V and 6 bases from J, with 9 bases between. In DNA form, the CDR3 reads TGTGCCAGCAGCGTAGTAGCGGGGGATGGCTACACCTTC. Translation: CASSVVAGDGYTF.

The gene calls are TRBV11-3 and TRBJ2-1; 7 nucleotides agree with TRBD1. CDR1 and CDR2 (germline): SGHNT, YENEEA. V lost 2 bases and J lost 2; bases outside the gene matches: 6. This CDR3 has 16 residues. The CDR3 reads CASSLTSGTAYNEQFF. As DNA, the CDR3 is TGTGCCAGCAGCTTAACATCTGGGACAGCCTACAATGAGCAGTTCTTC.

The V call is TRBV19, the J call TRBJ1-1; D gene unclear. Looked up from germline, CDR1 is LNHDA and CDR2 is SQIVND (reference sequence). This CDR3 has 13 residues. V gave up 4 bases and J gave up 0 bases, with 6 bases separating them. The CDR3 protein is CASSTGLNTEAFF. CDR3 bases: TGTGCCAGTAGTACAGGTTTGAACACTGAAGCTTTCTTT.

The chain is built from TRBV3-1 (or the pseudogene TRBV3-2) and TRBJ2-2; 9 bases are shared with TRBD1. This CDR3 spans 15 amino acids. Germline values: CDR1 LGHDT, CDR2 YNNKEL (reference sequence). V shed 2 bases and J 5 bases; nucleotides not matched to a gene: 3. CDR3 region: CASSQHRGRTGELFF. CDR3 DNA: TGTGCCAGCAGCCAACACAGGGGGCGAACCGGGGAGCTGTTTTTT.

The chain has TRBV2 and TRBJ2-3; TRBD2 aligns across 9 bases. CDR3 length: 15 residues. Germline loops: CDR1 SNHLY, CDR2 FYNNEI. Trimming at V came to 3 bases and at J to 6 bases, leaving 7 bases not matched to a gene. The CDR3 nucleotides are TGTGCCAGCAGTGAGGGGGCTAGCGGGACGGATACGCAGTATTTT. This translates into CASSEGASGTDTQYF.

The CDR3 loop is CASAPDEASGSSTGELFF. The CDR3 region has the DNA TGTGCTAGTGCCCCAGACGAGGCTAGCGGGAGTAGCACCGGGGAGCTGTTTTTT. The chain combines TRBV12-5 with TRBJ2-2; 10 bases fit TRBD2. Germline-derived CDR1 and CDR2 are LGHNT and FRNRAP. With V trimmed by 7 bases and J by 4 bases, 15 bases remained unmatched. The CDR3 has 18 residues.

The chain uses TRBV28 and TRBJ1-1; D not certain. The CDR3 totals 13 residues. V was shortened by 5 bases and J by 1 base, with 8 bases between the two germline ends. CDR1 and CDR2 from the germline V gene are MDHEN and SYDVKM. CDR3 sequence reads: CASSLQANTEAFF. The CDR3, as DNA: TGTGCCAGCAGTCTCCAAGCGAACACTGAAGCTTTCTTT.

The chain joins TRBV18 to TRBJ2-1, with TRBD1 as a possible D gene (6 bases). V was clipped by 6 bases and J by 0 bases, with 18 bases between them. From germline, CDR1 is KGHSH and CDR2 LQKENI. The CDR3 is 17 residues long. The CDR3 nucleotides read TGTGCCAGCTCGCGAACGATACAGGGACGCTCCTACAATGAGCAGTTCTTC. Residues: CASSRTIQGRSYNEQFF.

V is TRBV7-9 and J is TRBJ1-3, with D tentatively TRBD1 (6 bases). CDR3 size: 15 residues. Germline CDR1 reads SEHNR; CDR2 reads FQNEAQ (reference sequence). Trimming took off 2 bases at V and 2 bases at J, with 10 bases between the two ends. The CDR3 protein is CASSLPQGPGNTIYF. DNA of the CDR3: TGTGCCAGCAGCTTACCACAGGGTCCTGGAAACACCATATATTTT.

V and J are TRBV7-2 and TRBJ1-2; 9 bases are shared with TRBD1. The CDR3 covers 16 residues. In germline, CDR1 is SGHTA, CDR2 FQGNSA. After removal of 0 bases from V and 5 bases from J, the junction contained 7 bases not matched to a gene. The CDR3 loop reads CASSLAAPGQGYGYTF. The CDR3 region has the DNA TGTGCCAGCAGCTTAGCGGCTCCGGGACAGGGATATGGCTACACCTTC.

The V call is TRBV5-5, the J call TRBJ1-1; D perhaps matches TRBD1 (6 bases). The CDR3 has 15 residues. Germline V CDR1 and CDR2: SGHKS, YYEKEE (reference sequence). The V end was cut by 4 bases, the J end by 3 bases, with 16 bases between. CDR3 region: CASSLITGMDTEAFF. As DNA, the CDR3 is TGTGCCAGCAGCCTAATCACAGGGATGGACACTGAAGCTTTCTTT. Together with reference TRBV5-5 and TRBJ1-1, the CDR3 gives the full variable domain: DAGVTQSPTHLIKTRGQQVTLRCSPISGHKSVSWYQQVLGQGPQFIFQYYEKEERGRGNFPDRFSARQFPNYSSELNVNALLLGDSALYLCASSLITGMDTEAFFGQGTRLTVV.